These T cell receptor beta chains were read from a single sample in a study of HIV-infected patients and healthy controls. TCRdb re-called the 5' RACE reads with MiXCR, one entry per CDR3 protein. The sample lists some 70,000 distinct CDR3 sequences; about a fifth were seen once. The sequenced sample was CD4+ T cells from blood. These receptors were collected from a human donor in good health. Both conserved end residues are part of each CDR3. D genes are given only for firm matches. Some rows have no size entry. The others give once, few or many, or a class for an expanded clone.

v_call: TRBV19
d_call: .
clone_size: few
j_call: TRBJ1-5
cdr3_nt: TGTGCCAGTAGTATACGACCAGGGTGGCAGCCCCAGCATTTT
cdr3_aa: CASSIRPGWQPQHF

v_call: TRBV12-3/TRBV12-4
d_call: TRBD1
clone_size: .
j_call: TRBJ1-1
cdr3_nt: TGTGCCAGCAGTCCCGGGACAGCTGAAATTGAAGCTTTCTTT
cdr3_aa: CASSPGTAEIEAFF

v_call: TRBV20-1
d_call: TRBD2
clone_size: .
j_call: TRBJ2-1
cdr3_nt: TGCAGTGCTAGAGTTAGCGGGAGCTATGAGCAGTTCTTC
cdr3_aa: CSARVSGSYEQFF

v_call: TRBV4-1
d_call: TRBD2
clone_size: many
j_call: TRBJ2-1
cdr3_nt: TGCGCCAGCAGCCAGTCCTCTTTGGGCGGGAGGAGCAATGAGCAGTTCTTC
cdr3_aa: CASSQSSLGGRSNEQFF

v_call: TRBV20-1
d_call: .
clone_size: .
j_call: TRBJ2-1
cdr3_nt: TGCAGTGCTTTAGCGGCTAGCTCCTACAATGAGCAGTTCTTC
cdr3_aa: CSALAASSYNEQFF

v_call: TRBV20-1
d_call: TRBD1
clone_size: .
j_call: TRBJ1-1
cdr3_nt: TGCAGTGCTACAACCGGGACAGGGGGCACTGAAGCTTTCTTT
cdr3_aa: CSATTGTGGTEAFF

v_call: TRBV11-2
d_call: .
clone_size: many
j_call: TRBJ1-1
cdr3_nt: TGTGCCAGCAGAAAAATCGGGCAAAGGCTCGCTGAAGCTTTCTTT
cdr3_aa: CASRKIGQRLAEAFF

v_call: TRBV19
d_call: TRBD1
clone_size: few
j_call: TRBJ1-2
cdr3_nt: TGTGCCAGTAATCAGGGGGCTCTTCTCTATGGCTACACCTTC
cdr3_aa: CASNQGALLYGYTF

v_call: TRBV3-1
d_call: .
clone_size: .
j_call: TRBJ1-2
cdr3_nt: TGTGCCAGCAGCCAATCTAACGTACAGGTCTATGGCTACACCTTC
cdr3_aa: CASSQSNVQVYGYTF

v_call: TRBV10-3
d_call: .
clone_size: few
j_call: TRBJ2-6
cdr3_nt: TGTGCCATCAGTACCCCGGGCCGTGGGGGGGCCAACGTCCTGACTTTC
cdr3_aa: CAISTPGRGGANVLTF

v_call: TRBV5-4
d_call: .
clone_size: .
j_call: TRBJ2-3
cdr3_nt: TGTGCCAGCAGCAGAAGCCGGGGCGAAGATACGCAGTATTTT
cdr3_aa: CASSRSRGEDTQYF

v_call: TRBV6-1
d_call: .
clone_size: .
j_call: TRBJ1-1
cdr3_nt: TGTGCCAGCAGTGAATTATCAAGGAACACTGAAGCTTTCTTT
cdr3_aa: CASSELSRNTEAFF

v_call: TRBV12-3/TRBV12-4
d_call: TRBD1
clone_size: few
j_call: TRBJ1-2
cdr3_nt: TGTGCCAGCAGTTTAGGCGGACAGGGGGCTGTCTATGGCTACACCTTC
cdr3_aa: CASSLGGQGAVYGYTF

v_call: TRBV5-1
d_call: .
clone_size: .
j_call: TRBJ1-4
cdr3_nt: TGCGCCAGCAGCTTCTCCGGGGCCACAACTAATGAAAAACTGTTTTTT
cdr3_aa: CASSFSGATTNEKLFF

v_call: TRBV7-8
d_call: TRBD2
clone_size: many
j_call: TRBJ2-3
cdr3_nt: TGTGCCAGCAGCTCCCGGACTAGCGGGGTGTATAGCTTCAGCACAGATACGCAGTATTTT
cdr3_aa: CASSSRTSGVYSFSTDTQYF

v_call: TRBV5-5
d_call: TRBD1
clone_size: few
j_call: TRBJ2-7
cdr3_nt: TGTGCCAGCAGCTTGGGTCCCGGACAGGGCTACGAGCAGTACTTC
cdr3_aa: CASSLGPGQGYEQYF

v_call: TRBV10-3
d_call: .
clone_size: many
j_call: TRBJ1-5
cdr3_nt: TGTGCCATCAGTGCAGGGAAGGGTCAGCCCCAGCATTTT
cdr3_aa: CAISAGKGQPQHF

v_call: TRBV30
d_call: .
clone_size: few
j_call: TRBJ1-5
cdr3_nt: TGTGCCTGGAGTGCTGTGGGAGGGCTGGAGGCCCAGCATTTT
cdr3_aa: CAWSAVGGLEAQHF

v_call: TRBV3-1
d_call: .
clone_size: many
j_call: TRBJ1-1
cdr3_nt: TGTGCCAGCAGCCACGGAGGCGGTAGCACTGAAGCTTTCTTT
cdr3_aa: CASSHGGGSTEAFF

v_call: TRBV7-9
d_call: TRBD2
clone_size: many
j_call: TRBJ2-3
cdr3_nt: TGTGCCAGCAGCCGGACTAGCGGGGTACTTACGCAGTATTTT
cdr3_aa: CASSRTSGVLTQYF

v_call: TRBV11-2
d_call: .
clone_size: .
j_call: TRBJ2-3
cdr3_nt: TGTGCCAGCAGTGGTTGGGAGAGCACAGATACGCAGTATTTT
cdr3_aa: CASSGWESTDTQYF

v_call: TRBV12-3/TRBV12-4
d_call: .
clone_size: few
j_call: TRBJ1-2
cdr3_nt: TGTGCCAGCAGTCCACTCCTAGGACTGCGCTATGGCTACACCTTC
cdr3_aa: CASSPLLGLRYGYTF

v_call: TRBV10-1
d_call: .
clone_size: many
j_call: TRBJ2-7
cdr3_nt: TGCGCCAGCAGTGAGTCGACACTGGGCGAGCAGTACTTC
cdr3_aa: CASSESTLGEQYF